The clone carrying this T cell receptor (beta chain) was seen only a few times. This entry is derived from a study of T cell responses to AZD1222 COVID-19 vaccine. Sequencing was performed with immunoSEQ multiplex PCR; in TCRdb, only in-frame clones are kept and a portion is missing. The sample gives about 73,000 clones, approximately 88% of which show up once; around 21% is in the top ten. Germline V gene lookup returns CDR1 LGHNA and CDR2 YSLEER. The CDR3 is made up of 14 amino acids. With 1 base removed from V and 4 bases from J, the gap between germline ends came to 10 bases. The origin of this receptor is an adult in good health. This chain joins TRBV4-3 and TRBJ2-5, with TRBD1 as a possible D gene (5 bases). The source was peripheral blood, collected on day 0 of AZD1222 vaccination. The CDR3 spells CASSQAAGRETQYF. CDR3 coding DNA: TGCGCCAGCAGCCAAGCAGCAGGGCGAGAGACCCAGTACTTC.